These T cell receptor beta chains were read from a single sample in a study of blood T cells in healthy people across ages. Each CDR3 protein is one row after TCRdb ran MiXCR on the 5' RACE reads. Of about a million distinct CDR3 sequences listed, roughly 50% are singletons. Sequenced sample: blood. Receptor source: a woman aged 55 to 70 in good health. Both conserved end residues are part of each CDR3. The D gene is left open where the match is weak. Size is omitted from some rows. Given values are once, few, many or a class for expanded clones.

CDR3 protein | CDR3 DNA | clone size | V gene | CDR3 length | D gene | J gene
CSVRGRLAGTDEQYF | TGCAGCGTGCGAGGACGGCTAGCCGGGACCGACGAGCAGTACTTC | once | TRBV29-1 | 15 | . | TRBJ2-7
CASSRGTGGRNEQFF | TGTGCCAGCTCACGGGGCACAGGAGGTCGGAATGAGCAGTTCTTC | . | TRBV18 | 15 | . | TRBJ2-1
CASSPGTGNEQYF | TGTGCCAGCTCACCAGGGACAGGGAACGAGCAGTACTTC | few | TRBV18 | 13 | TRBD1 | TRBJ2-7
CASSESGSRAHMAQYF | TGCGCCAGCAGTGAGTCGGGCTCCCGGGCCCATATGGCCCAGTACTTC | few | TRBV10-2 | 16 | . | TRBJ2-7
CASSSQASPYTDTQYF | TGTGCCAGCAGCTCCCAGGCTAGTCCTTACACAGATACGCAGTATTTT | . | TRBV7-9 | 16 | . | TRBJ2-3
CASSRTGIQYF | TGTGCCAGCTCCAGGACTGGCATTCAGTACTTC | . | TRBV3-1 | 11 | . | TRBJ2-4
CSARLGREQYF | TGCAGTGCTAGGCTGGGGCGGGAGCAGTACTTC | few | TRBV20-1 | 11 | . | TRBJ2-7
CASSVAGGGGETQYF | TGTGCCAGCAGCGTAGCTGGCGGGGGAGGGGAGACCCAGTACTTC | . | TRBV9 | 15 | TRBD2 | TRBJ2-5
CASSPHRLAGEETQYF | TGTGCCAGCAGCCCACATCGACTAGCGGGAGAGGAGACCCAGTACTTC | few | TRBV7-2 | 16 | TRBD2 | TRBJ2-5
CASSQDLRTGGTYEQYF | TGTGCCAGCAGCCAAGATCTGAGAACAGGAGGGACCTACGAGCAGTACTTC | . | TRBV3-1 | 17 | . | TRBJ2-7
CASRQERAGGRDTQYF | TGTGCCAGCAGACAAGAGAGGGCTGGGGGCAGAGATACGCAGTATTTT | few | TRBV4-2 | 16 | . | TRBJ2-3
CASSLIRRSNSPLHF | TGTGCCAGCAGCTTAATCCGTCGGTCCAATTCACCCCTCCACTTT | few | TRBV7-3 | 15 | . | TRBJ1-6
CSARTSGRALTDTQYF | TGCAGTGCTAGGACTAGCGGGAGGGCCCTCACAGATACGCAGTATTTT | few | TRBV20-1 | 16 | TRBD2 | TRBJ2-3
CARYGYSNQPQHF | TGTGCCCGCTATGGGTATAGCAATCAGCCCCAGCATTTT | . | TRBV21-1 | 13 | . | TRBJ1-5
CASSRQGAAETDTQYF | TGCGCCAGCAGCCGACAGGGAGCTGCAGAGACGGATACGCAGTATTTT | few | TRBV5-1 | 16 | TRBD1 | TRBJ2-3
CSVNGVETQYF | TGCAGCGTTAACGGGGTTGAGACCCAGTACTTC | . | TRBV29-1 | 11 | . | TRBJ2-5
CSVEPNTGELFF | TGCAGCGTTGAACCAAACACCGGGGAGCTGTTTTTT | . | TRBV29-1 | 12 | . | TRBJ2-2
CASSLGPLYGYTF | TGTGCCAGCAGCCTCGGCCCTCTCTATGGCTACACCTTC | many | TRBV7-2 | 13 | . | TRBJ1-2
CSAGDRRLDEQFF | TGCAGTGCAGGGGACAGGCGTCTGGATGAGCAGTTCTTC | . | TRBV20-1 | 13 | TRBD1 | TRBJ2-1